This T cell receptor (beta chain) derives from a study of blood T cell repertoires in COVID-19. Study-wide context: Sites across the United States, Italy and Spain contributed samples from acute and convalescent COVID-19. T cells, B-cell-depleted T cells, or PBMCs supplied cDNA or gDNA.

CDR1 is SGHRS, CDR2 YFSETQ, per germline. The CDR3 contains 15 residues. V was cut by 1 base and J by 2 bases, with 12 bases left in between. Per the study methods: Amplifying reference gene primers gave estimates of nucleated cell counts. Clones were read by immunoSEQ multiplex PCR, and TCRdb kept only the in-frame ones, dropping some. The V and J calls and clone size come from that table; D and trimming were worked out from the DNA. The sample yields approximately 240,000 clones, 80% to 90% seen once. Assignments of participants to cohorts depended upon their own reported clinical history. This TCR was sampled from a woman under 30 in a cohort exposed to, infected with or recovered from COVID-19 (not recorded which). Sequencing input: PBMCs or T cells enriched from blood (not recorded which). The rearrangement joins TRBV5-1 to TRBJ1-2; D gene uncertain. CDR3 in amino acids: CASSLSGEVNYGYTF. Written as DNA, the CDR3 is TGCGCCAGCAGCTTGTCTGGGGAGGTAAACTATGGCTACACCTTC.